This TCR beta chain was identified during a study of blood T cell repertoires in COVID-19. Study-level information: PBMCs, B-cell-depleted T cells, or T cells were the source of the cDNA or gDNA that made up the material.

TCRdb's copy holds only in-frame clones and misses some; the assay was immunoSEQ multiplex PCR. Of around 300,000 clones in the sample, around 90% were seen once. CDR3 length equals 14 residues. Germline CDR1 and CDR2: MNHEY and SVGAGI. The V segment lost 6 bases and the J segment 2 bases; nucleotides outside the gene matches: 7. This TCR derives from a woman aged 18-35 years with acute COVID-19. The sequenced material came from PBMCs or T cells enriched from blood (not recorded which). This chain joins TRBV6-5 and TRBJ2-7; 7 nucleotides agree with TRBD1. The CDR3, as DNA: TGTGCCAGCAGCCTCAGACAGGGAACCTACGAGCAGTACTTC. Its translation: CASSLRQGTYEQYF.